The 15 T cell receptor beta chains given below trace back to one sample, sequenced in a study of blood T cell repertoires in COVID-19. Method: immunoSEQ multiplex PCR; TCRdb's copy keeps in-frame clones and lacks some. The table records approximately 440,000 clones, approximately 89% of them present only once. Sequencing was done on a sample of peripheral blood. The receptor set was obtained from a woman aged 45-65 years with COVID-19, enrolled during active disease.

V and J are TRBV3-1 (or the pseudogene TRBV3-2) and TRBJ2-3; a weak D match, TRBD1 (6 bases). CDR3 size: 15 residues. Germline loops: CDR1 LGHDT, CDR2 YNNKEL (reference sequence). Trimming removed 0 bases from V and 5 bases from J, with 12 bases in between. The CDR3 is CASSQDEGERDTQYF. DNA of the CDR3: TGTGCCAGCAGCCAAGATGAGGGGGAAAGAGATACGCAGTATTTT.

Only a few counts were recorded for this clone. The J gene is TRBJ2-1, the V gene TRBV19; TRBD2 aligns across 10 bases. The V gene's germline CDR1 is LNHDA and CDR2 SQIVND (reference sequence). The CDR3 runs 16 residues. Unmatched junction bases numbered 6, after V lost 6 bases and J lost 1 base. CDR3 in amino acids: CASRGSGGISYNEQFF. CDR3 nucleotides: TGTGCCAGTAGGGGTAGCGGGGGGATTTCCTACAATGAGCAGTTCTTC.

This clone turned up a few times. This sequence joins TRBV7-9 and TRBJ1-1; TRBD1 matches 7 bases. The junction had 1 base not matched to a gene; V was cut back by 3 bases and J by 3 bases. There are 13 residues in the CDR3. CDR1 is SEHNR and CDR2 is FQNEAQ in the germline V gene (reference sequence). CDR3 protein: CASSFGQDTEAFF. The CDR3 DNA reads TGTGCCAGCAGCTTCGGACAGGACACTGAAGCTTTCTTT.

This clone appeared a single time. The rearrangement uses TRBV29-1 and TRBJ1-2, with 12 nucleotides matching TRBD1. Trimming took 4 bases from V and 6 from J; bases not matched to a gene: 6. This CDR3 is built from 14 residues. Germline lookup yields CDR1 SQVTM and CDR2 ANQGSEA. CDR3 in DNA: TGCAGCGTTGGTCAGGGACAGGGGGCAGATGGCTACACCTTC. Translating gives CSVGQGQGADGYTF. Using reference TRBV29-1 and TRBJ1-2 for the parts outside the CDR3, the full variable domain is SAVISQKPSRDICQRGTSLTIQCQVDSQVTMMFWYRQQPGQSLTLIATANQGSEATYESGFVIDKFPISRPNLTFSTLTVSNMSPEDSSIYLCSVGQGQGADGYTFGSGTRLTVV.

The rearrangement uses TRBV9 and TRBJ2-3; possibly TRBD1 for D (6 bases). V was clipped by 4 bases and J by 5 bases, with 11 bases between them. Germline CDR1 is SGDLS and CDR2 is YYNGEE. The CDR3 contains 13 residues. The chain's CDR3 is CASSPPTGDTQYF. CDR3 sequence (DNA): TGTGCCAGCAGCCCACCGACAGGAGATACGCAGTATTTT.

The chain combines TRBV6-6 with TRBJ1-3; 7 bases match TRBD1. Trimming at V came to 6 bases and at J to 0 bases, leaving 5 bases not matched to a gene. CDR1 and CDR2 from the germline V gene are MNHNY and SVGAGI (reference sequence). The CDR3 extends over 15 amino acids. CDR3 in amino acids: CASSLDRTSGNTIYF. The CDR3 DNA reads TGTGCCAGCAGCCTGGACAGGACCTCTGGAAACACCATATATTTT.

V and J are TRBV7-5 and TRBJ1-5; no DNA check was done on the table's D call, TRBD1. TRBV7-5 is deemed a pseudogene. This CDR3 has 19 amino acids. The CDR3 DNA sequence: TGTGCCAGAAGCTTATTTCTGCCTGACAGGGGTCAAGGGAATCAGCCCCAGCATTTT. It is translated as CARSLFLPDRGQGNQPQHF.

The CDR3 sequence: CASSLPYRDQYF. The CDR3 DNA is TGTGCCAGCAGTTTACCCTATCGGGATCAGTACTTC. The gene calls are TRBV28 and TRBJ2-5; a weak D match, TRBD2 (5 bases). V was cut by 2 bases and J by 11 bases, with 12 bases left in between. Germline V gene data show CDR1 as MDHEN and CDR2 as SYDVKM. CDR3 length: 12 residues.

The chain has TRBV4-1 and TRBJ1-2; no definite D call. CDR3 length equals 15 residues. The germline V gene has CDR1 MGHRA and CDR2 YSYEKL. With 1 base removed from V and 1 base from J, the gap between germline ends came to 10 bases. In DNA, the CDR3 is TGCGCCAGCAGCCAAGCCCCCACGGGTAACTATGGCTACACCTTC. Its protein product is CASSQAPTGNYGYTF.

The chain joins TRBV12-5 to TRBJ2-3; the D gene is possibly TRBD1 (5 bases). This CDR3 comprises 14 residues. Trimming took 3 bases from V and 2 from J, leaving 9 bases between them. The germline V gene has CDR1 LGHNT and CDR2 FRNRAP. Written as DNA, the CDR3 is TGTGCTAGTGGTTTAGGACATTCCACAGATACGCAGTATTTT. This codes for CASGLGHSTDTQYF.

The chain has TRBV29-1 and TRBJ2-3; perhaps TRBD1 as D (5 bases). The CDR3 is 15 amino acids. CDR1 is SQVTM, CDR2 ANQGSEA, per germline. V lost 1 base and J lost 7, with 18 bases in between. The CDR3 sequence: CSVEGPGRWGYTQYF. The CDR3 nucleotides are TGCAGCGTTGAAGGGCCAGGACGGTGGGGCTATACGCAGTATTTT.

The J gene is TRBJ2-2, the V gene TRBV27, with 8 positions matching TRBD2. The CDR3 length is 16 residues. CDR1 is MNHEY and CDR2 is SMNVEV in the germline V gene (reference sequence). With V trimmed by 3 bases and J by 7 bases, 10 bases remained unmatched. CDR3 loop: CASSFAGGASGGELFF. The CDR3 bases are TGTGCCAGCAGTTTTGCCGGGGGGGCCAGCGGCGGGGAGCTGTTTTTT.

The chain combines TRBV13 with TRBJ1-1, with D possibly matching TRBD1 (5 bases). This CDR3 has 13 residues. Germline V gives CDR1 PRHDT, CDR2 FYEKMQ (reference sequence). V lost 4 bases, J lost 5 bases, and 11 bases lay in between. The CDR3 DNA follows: TGTGCCAGCAGCTCCGAAAGGGGAACTGAAGCTTTCTTT. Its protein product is CASSSERGTEAFF.

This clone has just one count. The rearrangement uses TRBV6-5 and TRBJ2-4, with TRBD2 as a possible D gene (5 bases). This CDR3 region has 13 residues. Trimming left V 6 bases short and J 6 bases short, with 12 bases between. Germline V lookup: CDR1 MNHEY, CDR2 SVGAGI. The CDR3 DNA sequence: TGTGCCAGCAGGGACTTCCCGGCAAACATTCAGTACTTC. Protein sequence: CASRDFPANIQYF.

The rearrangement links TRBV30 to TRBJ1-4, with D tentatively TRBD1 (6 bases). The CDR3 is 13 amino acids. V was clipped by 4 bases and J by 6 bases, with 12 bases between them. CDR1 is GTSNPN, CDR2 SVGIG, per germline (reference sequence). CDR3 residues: CAWNNHRDEKLFF. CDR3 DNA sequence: TGTGCCTGGAACAATCACAGGGATGAAAAACTGTTTTTT.